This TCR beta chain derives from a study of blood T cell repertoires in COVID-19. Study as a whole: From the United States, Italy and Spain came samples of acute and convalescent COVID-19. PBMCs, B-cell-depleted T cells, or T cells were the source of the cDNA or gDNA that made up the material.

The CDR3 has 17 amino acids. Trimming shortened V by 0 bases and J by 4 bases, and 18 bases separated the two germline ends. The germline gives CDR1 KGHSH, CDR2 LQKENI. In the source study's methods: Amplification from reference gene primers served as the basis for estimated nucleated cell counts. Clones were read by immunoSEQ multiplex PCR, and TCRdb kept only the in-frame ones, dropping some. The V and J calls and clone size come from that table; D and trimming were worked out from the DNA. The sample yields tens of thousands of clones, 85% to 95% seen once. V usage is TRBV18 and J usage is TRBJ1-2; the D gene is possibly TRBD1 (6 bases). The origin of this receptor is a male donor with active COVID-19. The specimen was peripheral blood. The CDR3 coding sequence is TGTGCCAGCTCACCACCAAGGGGGGGCCCACACGGCTATGGCTACACCTTC. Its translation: CASSPPRGGPHGYGYTF.